These 30 T cell receptor beta chains came from one sample sequenced in a study of cytomegalovirus exposure and HLA in healthy donors. Researchers ran the PCR with 60 Vbeta and 13 Jbeta primers. Repertoires were generated with immunoSEQ multiplex PCR, while TCRdb's copy carries only in-frame clones and drops some. The sample has 120,000 to 150,000 clones; about 79% are singletons. The sample consisted of PBMCs. These receptors were collected from a male donor in good health and CMV-seronegative.

The rearrangement joins TRBV2 to TRBJ1-5, with a possible D match to TRBD1 (5 bases). The CDR3 is 14 residues long. Between the trimmed V and J ends, which lost 8 bases and 1 base, there was a span of 12 bases. The germline V gene encodes CDR1 SNHLY and CDR2 FYNNEI. CDR3 region: CASAVGGSNQPQHF. The CDR3 coding sequence is TGTGCCAGCGCGGTCGGGGGAAGCAATCAGCCCCAGCATTTT.

The chain recombines TRBV5-6 with TRBJ2-7; 10 nucleotides agree with TRBD2. The CDR3 runs to 15 residues. The germline CDR1 and CDR2 sequences are SGHDT and YYEEEE. Trimming cost V 1 base and J 1 base; bases outside gene matches: 2. CDR3 coding DNA: TGTGCCAGCAGCTTGAGAGCGGGGGGGTCCTACGAGCAGTACTTC. Translated: CASSLRAGGSYEQYF. Complete variable domain (other parts from reference TRBV5-6 and TRBJ2-7): DAGVTQSPTHLIKTRGQQVTLRCSPKSGHDTVSWYQQALGQGPQFIFQYYEEEERQRGNFPDRFSGHQFPNYSSELNVNALLLGDSALYLCASSLRAGGSYEQYFGPGTRLTVT.

V gene TRBV4-1 combines with J gene TRBJ1-6; 10 bases fit TRBD1. V shed 4 bases and J 7 bases; nucleotides not matched to a gene: 16. CDR1 is MGHRA and CDR2 is YSYEKL in the germline V gene. This CDR3 comprises 19 residues. The CDR3 nucleotides are TGCGCCAGCAGCCCCCCCCGGGACAGGGGCTGGAGGGAGAATTCACCCCTCCACTTT. Translated, it gives CASSPPRDRGWRENSPLHF.

The rearrangement links TRBV6-5 to TRBJ1-2; a possible D gene is TRBD1 (6 bases). V lost 4 bases to trimming and J lost 4 bases, with 16 bases between them. Germline lookup yields CDR1 MNHEY and CDR2 SVGAGI. The CDR3 extends over 15 amino acids. Written as DNA, the CDR3 is TGTGCCAGCAGTTCCGGGACAAGCCAGAGCTATGGCTACACCTTC. The encoded protein is CASSSGTSQSYGYTF.

V is TRBV5-5 and J is TRBJ2-2; possible D gene TRBD1, 5 bases. V gave up 4 bases and J gave up 7 bases, with 17 bases separating them. The germline V gene has CDR1 SGHKS and CDR2 YYEKEE (reference sequence). The CDR3 spans 15 residues. The CDR3 DNA sequence: TGTGCCAGCAGCGAGGTCGCAGGACATGGCGGGGAGCTGTTTTTT. The encoded protein is CASSEVAGHGGELFF.

J is TRBJ2-7 and V is TRBV5-1, with 8 bases fitting TRBD2. The length of the CDR3 is 14 residues. The germline V gene has CDR1 SGHRS and CDR2 YFSETQ. Germline trimming cut 0 bases from V and 6 bases from J; bases unmatched to any gene: 5. This CDR3 reads CASSLESGSGEQYF. CDR3 sequence (DNA): TGCGCCAGCAGCTTGGAGAGCGGGAGCGGCGAGCAGTACTTC. Combining the CDR3 with reference TRBV5-1 and TRBJ2-7 gives the whole variable domain KAGVTQTPRYLIKTRGQQVTLSCSPISGHRSVSWYQQTPGQGLQFLFEYFSETQRNKGNFPGRFSGRQFSNSRSEMNVSTLELGDSALYLCASSLESGSGEQYFGPGTRLTVT.

The gene calls are TRBV7-8 and TRBJ2-7; 10 bases map to TRBD2. Germline V lookup: CDR1 SGHVS, CDR2 FQNEAQ. This CDR3 is 15 amino acids long. The V gene end was trimmed by 4 bases and the J gene end by 6 bases; junction bases not matched to a gene: 9. The chain's CDR3 is CASSSRAGGPGEQYF. The CDR3 coding sequence is TGTGCCAGCAGCTCTAGAGCGGGGGGGCCTGGCGAGCAGTACTTC.

The V gene is TRBV2, the J gene TRBJ1-2, with 7 bases lining up with TRBD1. The CDR3 sequence is 14 residues long. Germline CDR1 and CDR2: SNHLY and FYNNEI. V shed 4 bases and J 4 bases; nucleotides not matched to a gene: 6. The CDR3 DNA follows: TGTGCCAGCAGTGGTGCGGCAGGGGGCTATGGCTACACCTTC. It is translated as CASSGAAGGYGYTF.

The CDR3 reads CASSDGRGDTQYF. CDR3 DNA: TGTGCCAGCAGTGACGGAAGGGGGGATACGCAGTATTTT. V gene TRBV2 combines with J gene TRBJ2-3; tentative D call: TRBD1 (6 bases). Germline V gene lookup returns CDR1 SNHLY and CDR2 FYNNEI. The CDR3 loop spans 13 amino acids. Trimming cost V 3 bases and J 6 bases, with 10 bases left between them.

The V and J genes are TRBV11-3 and TRBJ2-5, with 12 bases matching TRBD2. The CDR3 is made up of 18 amino acids. Germline values: CDR1 SGHNT, CDR2 YENEEA. The V gene end was trimmed by 0 bases and the J gene end by 2 bases; junction bases not matched to a gene: 7. The CDR3 DNA follows: TGTGCCAGCAGCTTAGATGCGACTAGCGGGGGATGGCAAGAGACCCAGTACTTC. Translated: CASSLDATSGGWQETQYF.

The genes are TRBV27 and TRBJ1-5; 8 bases line up with TRBD1. V was clipped by 0 bases and J by 2 bases; unmatched bases: 9. Germline CDR1 and CDR2: MNHEY and SMNVEV (reference sequence). The CDR3 covers 18 residues. The CDR3 here is CASSLSIQGAQGNQPQHF. CDR3 DNA: TGTGCCAGCAGTTTATCGATCCAGGGGGCGCAGGGCAATCAGCCCCAGCATTTT.

This clone was recorded a few times. The chain carries TRBV6-1 and TRBJ2-7; 8 bases are shared with TRBD1. This CDR3 region has 13 residues. V shed 7 bases, J shed 2 bases, and the junction held 4 bases outside the gene matches. Germline CDR1 MNHNS, CDR2 SASEGT. DNA of the CDR3: TGTGCCAGCACAGGGGGCTTCACCTACGAGCAGTACTTC. This translates into CASTGGFTYEQYF.

This clone turned up a few times. CDR3 loop: CASSRGSGETQYF. DNA of the CDR3: TGTGCCAGCTCACGAGGGAGTGGAGAGACCCAGTACTTC. The chain combines TRBV18 with TRBJ2-5, with a possible D match to TRBD2 (5 bases). V lost 4 bases, J lost 4 bases, and 10 bases lay in between. The CDR3 sequence is 13 residues long. Per the germline V gene, CDR1 is KGHSH and CDR2 is LQKENI.

The rearrangement uses TRBV2 and TRBJ2-5; D unresolved. CDR1 is SNHLY and CDR2 is FYNNEI in the germline V gene. The V end was cut by 5 bases, the J end by 6 bases, with 10 bases between. This CDR3 has 12 residues. The CDR3: CASSTTTQTQYF. In DNA form, the CDR3 reads TGTGCCAGCAGTACCACAACGCAGACCCAGTACTTC.

The chain joins TRBV6-5 to TRBJ2-7, with D possibly matching TRBD1 (6 bases). Germline assignment: CDR1 MNHEY and CDR2 SVGAGI. V lost 1 base to trimming and J lost 2 bases, with 9 bases between them. The CDR3 covers 14 residues. CDR3 sequence (DNA): TGTGCCAGCAGTTACTTACAGGGCCCCTACGAGCAGTACTTC. It codes for CASSYLQGPYEQYF.

This clone has just a few counts. The rearrangement joins TRBV4-3 to TRBJ2-5; 12 bases match TRBD2. Per germline, CDR1 LGHNA and CDR2 YSLEER. The CDR3 consists of 15 residues. V shed 4 bases, J shed 6 bases, and the junction held 6 bases outside the gene matches. The CDR3 sequence: CASSLASGRDKTQYF. DNA for the CDR3: TGCGCCAGCAGCCTTGCTAGCGGGAGGGATAAGACCCAGTACTTC.

The V gene is TRBV18, the J gene TRBJ2-3; 12 bases align to TRBD2. This CDR3 comprises 16 residues. V lost 3 bases, J lost 3 bases, and 4 bases stayed unmatched. Germline assignment: CDR1 KGHSH and CDR2 LQKENI. CDR3 protein: CASSPRTSGKTDTQYF. CDR3 nucleotide sequence: TGTGCCAGCTCACCGCGGACTAGCGGGAAAACAGATACGCAGTATTTT.

The V gene is TRBV18, the J gene TRBJ1-2; D might be TRBD1 (5 bases). The CDR3 runs 14 residues. V was shortened by 3 bases and J by 4 bases, with 12 bases between the two germline ends. CDR1 is KGHSH, CDR2 LQKENI, per germline. The CDR3 reads CASSPKQESYGYTF. DNA of the CDR3: TGTGCCAGCTCACCCAAACAGGAATCCTATGGCTACACCTTC.

This clone rates as medium-sized. At one of its ends the junction is not consistent with the germline gene, which may arise from a read error. The genes are TRBV20-1 and TRBJ1-1; 8 nucleotides agree with TRBD1. CDR1 is DFQATT, CDR2 SNEGSKA, per germline (reference sequence). This CDR3 spans 11 amino acids. The CDR3 sequence is CSARDQGAAGF. CDR3 sequence (DNA): TGCAGTGCTAGAGATCAGGGGGCGGCGGGCTTT.

This rearrangement joins TRBV7-7 to TRBJ2-6; maybe TRBD1 (6 bases). This CDR3 has 15 residues. The V gene lost 5 bases and the J gene lost 1 base, with 9 bases spanning the gap. Germline V gene data show CDR1 as SSHAT and CDR2 as FNYEAQ (reference sequence). CDR3 in amino acids: CASSATGSGANVLTF. For the CDR3, the DNA is TGTGCCAGCAGCGCCACAGGGTCTGGGGCCAACGTCCTGACTTTC.

The chain recombines TRBV7-2 with TRBJ2-4, with 8 bases aligning to TRBD2. Germline V CDR1 and CDR2: SGHTA, FQGNSA. The CDR3 length is 13 residues. Trimming cost V 6 bases and J 8 bases; bases outside gene matches: 6. As DNA, the CDR3 is TGTGCCAGCAGTTTACGGGGGGGCGACATTCAGTACTTC. It yields the protein CASSLRGGDIQYF.

The chain couples TRBV27 to TRBJ1-2, with TRBD1 matching 7 bases. The germline CDR1 and CDR2 sequences are MNHEY and SMNVEV (reference sequence). This CDR3 region has 14 residues. With 4 bases clipped from V and 7 bases from J, the junction kept 9 bases outside the gene matches. The CDR3 spells CASSSSGGRFGYTF. CDR3 nucleotide sequence: TGTGCCAGCAGTTCGTCAGGGGGAAGGTTTGGCTACACCTTC.

The chain couples TRBV11-2 to TRBJ2-7, with D perhaps matching TRBD2 (5 bases). Deletions cut 4 bases from V and 4 bases from J, with 11 bases between. CDR1 and CDR2 from the germline V gene are SGHAT and FQNNGV. There are 13 residues in the CDR3. The CDR3 region is CASSSPGRYEQYF. CDR3 DNA sequence: TGTGCCAGCAGCTCGCCGGGAAGATACGAGCAGTACTTC.

The genes are TRBV27 and TRBJ1-1; 8 bases are shared with TRBD1. CDR3 length: 15 residues. Unmatched junction bases numbered 10, after V lost 5 bases and J lost 5 bases. The germline CDR1 and CDR2 sequences are MNHEY and SMNVEV (reference sequence). The CDR3 DNA reads as TGTGCCAGCAGTGCACAAGGACAGGGAAAAACTGAAGCTTTCTTT. Its translation is CASSAQGQGKTEAFF.

The rearrangement uses TRBV5-1 and TRBJ2-1; 10 bases agree with TRBD1. V shed 0 bases and J 8 bases; nucleotides not matched to a gene: 8. Per the germline V gene, CDR1 is SGHRS and CDR2 is YFSETQ. The CDR3 totals 16 residues. The DNA for the CDR3 is TGCGCCAGCAGCTTGGCCGGACAGGGGGGGCTTGATGAGCAGTTCTTC. This translates into CASSLAGQGGLDEQFF. The variable domain in full, completed from reference TRBV5-1 and TRBJ2-1, reads KAGVTQTPRYLIKTRGQQVTLSCSPISGHRSVSWYQQTPGQGLQFLFEYFSETQRNKGNFPGRFSGRQFSNSRSEMNVSTLELGDSALYLCASSLAGQGGLDEQFFGPGTRLTVL.

The chain carries TRBV11-2 and TRBJ1-2, with D perhaps TRBD1 (5 bases). This CDR3 region has 12 residues. Trimming shortened V by 5 bases and J by 4 bases, and 8 bases separated the two germline ends. Germline CDR1 reads SGHAT; CDR2 reads FQNNGV. The DNA for the CDR3 is TGTGCCAGCAGCCCGACAGTCTATGGCTACACCTTC. Translating gives CASSPTVYGYTF.

This chain links TRBV9 with TRBJ1-6; 7 bases align to TRBD1. CDR1 and CDR2 from the germline V gene are SGDLS and YYNGEE. V dropped 4 bases and J dropped 3; count of bases not matched to a gene: 4. This CDR3 has 15 amino acids. CDR3 sequence (DNA): TGTGCCAGCAGCCTCGGACAGGACTATAATTCACCCCTCCACTTT. This encodes CASSLGQDYNSPLHF.

The chain has TRBV5-5 and TRBJ2-2, with unresolved D. The CDR3 has 15 amino acids. The V gene lost 3 bases and the J gene lost 0 bases, with 9 bases spanning the gap. Germline V CDR1 and CDR2: SGHKS, YYEKEE (reference sequence). The CDR3 here is CASSSRHTNTGELFF. CDR3 nucleotide sequence: TGTGCCAGCAGCTCGAGACATACGAACACCGGGGAGCTGTTTTTT.

J is TRBJ1-4 and V is TRBV9; D might be TRBD1 (5 bases). The germline V and J ends were trimmed by 2 bases and 5 bases, with 16 bases remaining between them. Germline values: CDR1 SGDLS, CDR2 YYNGEE. The CDR3 is 16 amino acids. The CDR3 here is CASSVSGGSTNEKLFF. CDR3 nucleotide sequence: TGTGCCAGCAGCGTCTCCGGGGGTAGCACAAATGAAAAACTGTTTTTT.

The chain has TRBV6-5 and TRBJ2-5; possibly TRBD1 for D (6 bases). Germline V gene lookup returns CDR1 MNHEY and CDR2 SVGAGI. The CDR3 is 15 residues long. The V gene lost 0 bases and the J gene lost 0 bases, with 8 bases spanning the gap. CDR3 nucleotide sequence: TGTGCCAGCAGTTACTCGTCAGGGGACCAAGAGACCCAGTACTTC. Residues: CASSYSSGDQETQYF.